This T cell receptor (beta chain) was identified in a study of control samples from healthy donors and cancer patients. Clones were read by immunoSEQ multiplex PCR, and TCRdb kept only the in-frame ones, dropping some. The data contain around 55,000 clones, more than 70% of them singletons. This TCR derives from a man aged 40-55 years with colorectal cancer. Material: PBMCs.

The CDR3 region is CASSLDPTVNEQFF. The CDR3 DNA is TGTGCCAGCAGTTTGGACCCAACCGTCAATGAGCAGTTCTTC. The chain joins TRBV27 to TRBJ2-1, with no clear D. The CDR3 has 14 amino acids. Germline V gives CDR1 MNHEY, CDR2 SMNVEV (reference sequence). V lost 3 bases and J lost 6, with 12 bases in between.